This T cell receptor (beta chain) was retrieved from a study of OX40 agonist ivuxolimab in advanced cancers. With regard to the full study: Ivuxolimab was an agonistic, fully human IgG2 monoclonal antibody directed against OX40 (CD134), a costimulatory receptor. Patients were allowed to have had prior anti-PD-1, anti-PD-L1 or anti-CTLA-4 therapy, and roughly 40% of the dose-escalation patients had previously received checkpoint inhibitors. Intravenous ivuxolimab was administered to patients every 2 weeks at six dose levels: 0.01, 0.1, 0.3, 1.5, 3 and 10 mg/kg. Peripheral TCRbeta sequencing aimed to test whether ivuxolimab altered TCR sequence diversity and caused clonal T-cell expansion. The monotherapy dose-escalation portion (N ≈ 56 patients) of the phase I ivuxolimab trial is reported in the paper. A male proportion of nearly 85% and a mean age of about 60 years, ranging from roughly 23 to 85, were recorded for the dose-escalation cohort. Partial responses occurred in three dose-escalation patients: two with cutaneous melanoma and one with hepatocellular carcinoma. Of the roughly 52 dose-escalation patients, hepatocellular carcinoma was present in about 19, melanoma in some 15, renal cell carcinoma in 9 and head and neck cancer in 9.

Results and caveats for the whole study, not just this receptor: The antigen specificity of the clonally expanded peripheral T cells was not determined. In the 0.1-3.0 mg/kg groups, partial responders had among the lowest normalized peripheral clonal expansion, particularly in CD8+ T cells. On average, CD8+ T cells showed more expanded clones than CD4+ T cells after ivuxolimab. At doses of 0.1 to 3.0 mg/kg, clonal expansion of both CD4+ and CD8+ T cells in blood was seen between baseline and week 6. Low levels of normalized T-cell clonal expansion were also shown by some nonresponding patients.

CDR1 and CDR2 are read off the germline V gene as ENHRY and SYGVKD. The CDR3, cysteine through phenylalanine, is 16 amino acids long. Of the read, only the CDR3 DNA is kept; its 48 bases are in frame from base 1. V has 3 bases trimmed and J has 5 bases trimmed; junction bases matching no gene number 10. For sequencing of the TCRbeta CDR3 region, genomic DNA was extracted from the sorted cells. TCRbeta CDR3 regions were sequenced using the immunoSEQ Assay. TCRdb stores this immuneACCESS table with in-frame sequences only. Part of the clones is absent; in the studies checked, under half of the shortfall reflects unresolved V genes, and no reason is known for the rest. The sample table records 65,000 to 95,000 clones; under 95% of these occur just once. The ten largest clones capture approximately 9.9% of the sample. This clone was found a few times. Its cognate antigen has yet to be identified. Qualities for individual bases were not recorded, and no much larger clone is one base off.

Patients with a history of autoimmune disease or receiving systemic immunosuppression were excluded from the trial. Peripheral blood for TCR sequencing was collected from all dose cohorts at baseline, on cycle 4 day 1, and on cycle 7 day 1. Samples were obtained from an open-label, multicenter, first-in-human phase I dose-escalation trial of ivuxolimab. Adults with locally advanced or metastatic melanoma, renal cell carcinoma, hepatocellular carcinoma or head and neck squamous cell carcinoma were enrolled in the trial. Before TCR sequencing, CD4+ T cells and CD8+ T cells from peripheral blood were sorted into separate populations.

This receptor was identified in an adult with an advanced solid tumor such as melanoma, head and neck, liver or kidney cancer. Sample: CD4+ or CD8+ T cells sorted from blood, taken in a trial of the OX40 agonist ivuxolimab. The chain employs TRBV10-3 and TRBJ2-3; 8 bases in the junction line up with TRBD1. The sequenced DNA is TGTGCCATCAGTGACCCTCCAGGGGGCCACGGAGATACGCAGTATTTT. Its product reads: CAISDPPGGHGDTQYF.